Shown below are 4 T cell receptor beta chains from a single sample sequenced in a study of early T cells in non-severe SARS-CoV-2 infection (dated by TCRdb to about 2021). Libraries were prepared through 5' RACE. Sequencing relied on a NextSeq 500. Starting from the raw public reads, TCRdb applied fastp trimming at Q25, assembled clones with MiXCR and retained in-frame beta chains. Identical CDR3 protein sequences are pooled into one entry, listed with their most common genes and DNA. This sample holds about 130,000 distinct CDR3 sequences; about 15% were observed only once. The ten largest clones add up to 21% of the sample. The source material was whole blood. The source of these receptors is an adult who was a healthcare worker with PCR-confirmed SARS-CoV-2 infection or an uninfected control (not recorded which).

The V gene is TRBV20-1, the J gene TRBJ1-1; perhaps TRBD1 as D (5 bases). The germline gives CDR1 DFQATT, CDR2 SNEGSKA (reference sequence). The CDR3 is 13 amino acids. The ends were cut back, 4 bases at V and 1 base at J, with 10 bases in the middle. CDR3 nucleotide sequence: TGCAGTGCTACGACAGAAAGGAACACTGAAGCTTTCTTT. It yields the protein CSATTERNTEAFF.

This clonotype was counted between two and nine times. V is TRBV5-1 and J is TRBJ2-1, with TRBD1 identical over 8 bases. Germline CDR1 reads SGHRS; CDR2 reads YFSETQ. J gave up 4 bases and V 0 bases, and 9 bases lay outside the gene matches. The length of the CDR3 is 17 residues. CDR3 region: CASSLGPTGTGYNEQFF. The CDR3 DNA is TGCGCCAGCAGCTTGGGACCGACGGGGACAGGATACAATGAGCAGTTCTTC. Full variable domain (outside the CDR3, taken from reference TRBV5-1 and TRBJ2-1): KAGVTQTPRYLIKTRGQQVTLSCSPISGHRSVSWYQQTPGQGLQFLFEYFSETQRNKGNFPGRFSGRQFSNSRSEMNVSTLELGDSALYLCASSLGPTGTGYNEQFFGPGTRLTVL.

Many counts were recorded for this clonotype. The rearrangement joins TRBV18 to TRBJ2-1; no clear D gene. The germline V gene encodes CDR1 KGHSH and CDR2 LQKENI. The CDR3 totals 13 residues. V dropped 2 bases and J dropped 1 base, with 3 bases sitting between them. The CDR3 sequence is CASSPVSYNEQFF. CDR3 bases: TGTGCCAGCTCACCAGTTTCCTACAATGAGCAGTTCTTC.

There are many counts of this clonotype. The chain carries TRBV29-1 and TRBJ2-7; 7 bases fit TRBD1. The CDR3 runs to 14 residues. Losses at the gene ends were 5 bases for V and 3 bases for J; bases not matched to a gene: 10. Germline CDR1 is SQVTM and CDR2 is ANQGSEA. CDR3 protein: CSVLFWDRDYEQYF. The CDR3 coding sequence is TGCAGCGTTCTTTTTTGGGACAGAGACTACGAGCAGTACTTC.